This T cell receptor (beta chain) stems from a study of T cells in women clearing cervical HPV infection. Study-wide context: Blood came at first lesion visit for cases, post-clearance for controls. Whole-study results and caveats: Unknown T-cell numbers per sample may underlie the richness differences.

On this clone itself: The antigen is unknown. The read comes to an end 3 residues before the CDR3 does, leaving the germline J gene to fill in the end.

CDR1 is SGDLS, CDR2 YYNGEE, per germline. The CDR3 is 13 amino acids. The V end was cut by 4 bases, the J end by 2 bases, with 7 bases between. Cervical HPV DNA detected by MY09/MY11 PCR, typed by dot-blot. Assay: immunoSEQ multiplex PCR; the TCRdb copy retains only in-frame clones and omits some. The sample spans approximately 15,000 clones; the ten largest clones claim about 10%. The sample consisted of blood buffy coat. This chain links TRBV9 with TRBJ2-1, with unresolved D. This receptor was taken from a woman aged 18 to 69 with a cervical HPV16 infection that either progressed to CIN3+ or cleared (not recorded which). CDR3 amino acids: CASSYRAYNEQFF. The DNA read from the CDR3 is TGTGCCAGCAGCTACCGGGCCTACAATGAG.